This T cell receptor (beta chain) originates from a study of T-cell memory formation after mild COVID-19. Notes on the study in general: Day 15 to 85 contracting clones showed balanced CD4/CD8; day 15 to 37 expanders favored CD4+. Chiefly within CM and EM were the contracting CD4+ clones; CD8+ ones were within EMRA. Within pre-infection memory, some responding clones were found, suggesting cross-reactive memory joined.

The CDR3 is 14 amino acids. Per the germline V gene, CDR1 is MNHEY and CDR2 is SVGEGT. Trimming stripped 0 bases from V and 2 bases from J, with 8 bases between. This clonotype was counted only a few times. What it recognizes is unknown. Constant-segment primers and 5'RACE yielded cDNA libraries for TCR alpha and TCR beta, each carrying sample barcodes and UMIs. Via MiXCR, TCRdb re-called the 5' RACE reads, giving one row per CDR3 protein. The sample has approximately 150,000 distinct CDR3 sequences, about 19% seen once. V is TRBV6-2 or TRBV6-3 and J is TRBJ2-7; D unclear. The clonotype was recovered from an adult woman who had mild COVID-19 (a few samples of this study predate the infection). Cell type and time point are not known. Sequencing used PBMCs or a T cell subset sorted from them (not recorded which). The CDR3 here is CASSYSPGTYEQYF. DNA for the CDR3: TGTGCCAGCAGTTACTCCCCAGGCACCTACGAGCAGTACTTC.